What follows are 13 T cell receptor beta chains derived from one specimen sequenced in a study of blood T cell repertoires in COVID-19 (dated by TCRdb to about 2020). The protocol used for the library was the immunoSEQ multiplex PCR assay. As stored in TCRdb, this immuneACCESS dataset retains in-frame rearrangements with V and J assigned. A fraction of the clones does not appear; measured against another copy, unresolved V genes explain less than half of the discrepancy, and the remainder lacks a known reason. Present in this sample are roughly 110,000 clones, about 87% of which were seen just once. Of the sample, 6.8% is held by the ten largest clones. The sample taken for sequencing was peripheral blood. Receptor source: a middle-aged man with active or convalescent COVID-19.

This clone was picked up a small number of times. CDR3 in DNA: TGCAGCGTTGCGAGGACAGTTCCCAACAATGAGCAGTTCTTC. Its protein product is CSVARTVPNNEQFF. The rearrangement joins TRBV29-1 to TRBJ2-1; possibly TRBD1 for D (6 bases). V was cut by 4 bases and J by 5 bases, with 15 bases left in between. Per the germline V gene, CDR1 is SQVTM and CDR2 is ANQGSEA. This CDR3 has 14 residues.

This clone turned up a few times. The chain has TRBV19 and TRBJ1-3; D possibly corresponds to TRBD1 (6 bases). With 5 bases removed from V and 0 bases from J, the gap between germline ends came to 11 bases. Germline V gives CDR1 LNHDA, CDR2 SQIVND (reference sequence). CDR3 size: 15 residues. As DNA, the CDR3 is TGTGCCAGTAGTTGGACAGCAAACTCTGGAAACACCATATATTTT. This sequence encodes CASSWTANSGNTIYF.

V usage is TRBV6-5 and J usage is TRBJ1-1; D gene uncertain. CDR1 is MNHEY and CDR2 is SVGAGI in the germline V gene. V lost 6 bases to trimming and J lost 1 base, with 12 bases between them. The length of the CDR3 is 14 residues. CDR3 sequence: CASRITSGNTEAFF. CDR3 coding DNA: TGTGCCAGCAGAATAACGTCAGGGAACACTGAAGCTTTCTTT.

The chain has TRBV5-1 and TRBJ1-5; the D gene is possibly TRBD1 (6 bases). From germline, CDR1 is SGHRS and CDR2 YFSETQ. The CDR3 consists of 16 residues. The ends were cut back, 4 bases at V and 0 bases at J, with 14 bases in the middle. CDR3 DNA sequence: TGCGCCAGCAGCCCCGAGGCAGGGGTTAGCAATCAGCCCCAGCATTTT. Its protein product is CASSPEAGVSNQPQHF.

The chain has TRBV10-2 and TRBJ2-3; 7 bases fit TRBD2. This CDR3 has 14 amino acids. J lost 1 base, V lost 6 bases, and 4 bases had no gene match. Per the germline V gene, CDR1 is WSHSY and CDR2 is SAAADI. The CDR3 sequence is CASSRDYGTDTQYF. CDR3 DNA sequence: TGCGCCAGCAGCCGGGACTATGGCACAGATACGCAGTATTTT.

The chain is built from TRBV7-8 and TRBJ2-1; 7 positions match TRBD2. Looked up from germline, CDR1 is SGHVS and CDR2 is FQNEAQ. Germline trimming cut 2 bases from V and 0 bases from J; bases unmatched to any gene: 4. CDR3 length: 16 residues. The CDR3 region has the DNA TGTGCCAGCAGCTTAAGGTCTAGCGGCTCCTACAATGAGCAGTTCTTC. Protein product: CASSLRSSGSYNEQFF.

The V and J genes are TRBV20-1 and TRBJ2-5; TRBD1 matches at 10 bases. Trimming at V came to 3 bases and at J to 5 bases, leaving 12 bases not matched to a gene. Germline V gene lookup returns CDR1 DFQATT and CDR2 SNEGSKA (reference sequence). The CDR3 runs 16 residues. This CDR3 is CSASDGRTGGAETQYF. The CDR3 DNA reads TGCAGTGCTAGTGACGGACGGACAGGGGGTGCGGAGACCCAGTACTTC.

This clone was counted once. The V gene is TRBV19, the J gene TRBJ2-1; 8 nucleotides line up with TRBD2. Germline-derived CDR1 and CDR2 are LNHDA and SQIVND (reference sequence). The V segment lost 5 bases and the J segment 2 bases; nucleotides outside the gene matches: 8. CDR3 length: 16 amino acids. The CDR3 sequence is CASSSSGSRPYNEQFF. The CDR3 bases are TGTGCCAGTAGTTCTAGCGGGTCCCGCCCCTACAATGAGCAGTTCTTC.

V is TRBV2 and J is TRBJ2-2, with a tentative D call TRBD1 (5 bases). Trimming stripped 6 bases from V and 2 bases from J, with 10 bases between. Germline lookup yields CDR1 SNHLY and CDR2 FYNNEI. The CDR3 spans 14 residues. The CDR3, as DNA: TGTGCCAGCAGCCTCGACAGAAACACCGGGGAGCTGTTTTTT. As protein: CASSLDRNTGELFF.

As DNA, the CDR3 is TGTGCCAGCAGCGCCGGGTCTGTCATCGATACGCAGTATTTT. This codes for CASSAGSVIDTQYF. The V and J genes are TRBV28 and TRBJ2-3; D is unresolved. There are 14 residues in the CDR3. Germline V lookup: CDR1 MDHEN, CDR2 SYDVKM. V dropped 6 bases and J dropped 6 bases, with 16 bases sitting between them.

This sequence joins TRBV27 and TRBJ2-7; 7 nucleotides match TRBD2. There are 15 residues in the CDR3. Losses at the gene ends were 3 bases for V and 5 bases for J; bases not matched to a gene: 10. In germline, CDR1 is MNHEY, CDR2 SMNVEV (reference sequence). CDR3 residues: CASSFSGLVLHEQYF. The CDR3 DNA sequence: TGTGCCAGCAGTTTCTCCGGACTAGTTCTCCACGAGCAGTACTTC.

The J gene is TRBJ2-5, the V gene TRBV4-1, with TRBD1 as a possible D gene (5 bases). Germline V gene lookup returns CDR1 MGHRA and CDR2 YSYEKL. V was pared by 2 bases and J by 7 bases, with 17 bases between. This CDR3 has 15 residues. For the CDR3, the DNA is TGCGCCAGCAGCCAAAGGGAAGGGGCAGACCGGACCCAGTACTTC. Protein sequence: CASSQREGADRTQYF.

The gene calls are TRBV19 and TRBJ2-1; possibly TRBD2 for D (5 bases). V was clipped by 3 bases and J by 1 base, with 10 bases between them. The germline V gene encodes CDR1 LNHDA and CDR2 SQIVND (reference sequence). There are 15 residues in the CDR3. CDR3: CASSIRTGSYNEQFF. In DNA, the CDR3 is TGTGCCAGTAGTATCAGGACGGGATCCTACAATGAGCAGTTCTTC.